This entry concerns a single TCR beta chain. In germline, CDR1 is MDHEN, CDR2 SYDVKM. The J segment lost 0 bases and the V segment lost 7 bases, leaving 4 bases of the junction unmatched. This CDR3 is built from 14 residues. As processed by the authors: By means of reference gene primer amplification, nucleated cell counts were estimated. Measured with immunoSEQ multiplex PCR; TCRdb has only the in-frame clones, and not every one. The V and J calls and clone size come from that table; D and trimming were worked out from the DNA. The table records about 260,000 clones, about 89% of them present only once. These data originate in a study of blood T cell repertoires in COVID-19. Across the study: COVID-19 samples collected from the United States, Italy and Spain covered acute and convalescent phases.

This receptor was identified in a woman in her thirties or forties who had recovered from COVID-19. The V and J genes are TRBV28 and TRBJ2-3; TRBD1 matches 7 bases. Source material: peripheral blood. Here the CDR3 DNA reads TGTGCCAGCAAAAGGACAGGAAGCACAGATACGCAGTATTTT. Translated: CASKRTGSTDTQYF.